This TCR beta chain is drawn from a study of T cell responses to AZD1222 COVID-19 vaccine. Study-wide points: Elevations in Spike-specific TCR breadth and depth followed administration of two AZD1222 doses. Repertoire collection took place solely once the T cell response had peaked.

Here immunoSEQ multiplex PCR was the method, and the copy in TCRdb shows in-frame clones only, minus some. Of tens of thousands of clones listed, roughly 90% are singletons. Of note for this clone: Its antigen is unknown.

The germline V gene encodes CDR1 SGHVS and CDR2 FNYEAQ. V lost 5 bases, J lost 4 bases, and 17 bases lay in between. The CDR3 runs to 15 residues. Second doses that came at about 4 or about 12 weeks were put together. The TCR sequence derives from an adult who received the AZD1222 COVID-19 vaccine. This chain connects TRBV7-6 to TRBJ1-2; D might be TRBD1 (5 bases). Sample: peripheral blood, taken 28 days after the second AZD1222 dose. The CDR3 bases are TGTGCCAGCAGCCCCCACCCCCAGGGAGGCTATGGCTACACCTTC. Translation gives CASSPHPQGGYGYTF. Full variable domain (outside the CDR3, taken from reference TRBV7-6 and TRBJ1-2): GAGVSQSPRYKVTKRGQDVALRCDPISGHVSLYWYRQALGQGPEFLTYFNYEAQQDKSGLPNDRFSAERPEGSISTLTIQRTEQRDSAMYRCASSPHPQGGYGYTFGSGTRLTVV.